This T cell receptor beta chain emerged from a study of a mutant IDH1 vaccine in newly diagnosed glioma. Across the whole study: Eight vaccine injections were given to patients in weeks 1, 3, 5, 7, 11, 15, 19 and 23. Patients previously underwent radiotherapy, temozolomide, or both, and most underwent both. Vaccine dosing followed radiotherapy by 4-6 weeks, or accompanied temozolomide cycles.

Note on this clone: What it recognizes is unknown.

Specified time point: week 11, during vaccination. Every vaccine dose comprised 300 ug of mutant IDH1 20-mer peptide plus topical imiquimod. The protocol was immunoSEQ multiplex PCR, while the TCRdb copy is restricted to in-frame clones and leaves out a portion. This table has about 40,000 clones, 80% to 85% appearing once. This material consisted of PBMCs, taken from a glioma patient whose treatment included an IDH1 peptide vaccine. The receptor was derived from a man aged 35 to 55 with glioma.

The CDR3 loop reads CASSPVRYNEQFF. The CDR3, as DNA: TGTGCCAGCAGCCCCGTTAGGTACAATGAGCAGTTCTTC. V gene TRBV14 combines with J gene TRBJ2-1; D not resolved. This CDR3 is 13 amino acids long. The V gene lost 4 bases and the J gene lost 4 bases, with 8 bases spanning the gap. In germline, CDR1 is SGHDN, CDR2 FVKESK. Full variable domain (remainder filled in from reference TRBV14 and TRBJ2-1): EAGVTQFPSHSVIEKGQTVTLRCDPISGHDNLYWYRRVMGKEIKFLLHFVKESKQDESGMPNNRFLAERTGGTYSTLKVQPAELEDSGVYFCASSPVRYNEQFFGPGTRLTVL.